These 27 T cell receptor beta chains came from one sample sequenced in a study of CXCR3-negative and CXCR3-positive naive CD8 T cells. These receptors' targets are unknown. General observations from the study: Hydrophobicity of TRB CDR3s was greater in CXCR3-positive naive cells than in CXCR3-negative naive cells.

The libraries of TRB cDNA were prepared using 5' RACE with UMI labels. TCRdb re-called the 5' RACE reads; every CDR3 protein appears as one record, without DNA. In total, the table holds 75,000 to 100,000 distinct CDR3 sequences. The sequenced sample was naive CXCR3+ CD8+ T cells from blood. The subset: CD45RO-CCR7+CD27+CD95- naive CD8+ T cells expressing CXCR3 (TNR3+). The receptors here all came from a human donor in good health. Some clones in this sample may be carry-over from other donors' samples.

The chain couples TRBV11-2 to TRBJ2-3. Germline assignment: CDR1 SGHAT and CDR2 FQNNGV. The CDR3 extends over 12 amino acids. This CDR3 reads CASSLDVSDGHF.

The CDR3 sequence: CASSLDGVGAYGYTF. This sequence joins TRBV28 and TRBJ1-2; the TCRdb D gene call, TRBD1, has no DNA to confirm it. Germline values: CDR1 MDHEN, CDR2 SYDVKM. CDR3 length equals 15 residues.

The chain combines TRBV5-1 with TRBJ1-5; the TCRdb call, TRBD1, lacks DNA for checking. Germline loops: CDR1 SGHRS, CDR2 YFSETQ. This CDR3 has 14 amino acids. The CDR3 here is CASSSGQGVQPQHF.

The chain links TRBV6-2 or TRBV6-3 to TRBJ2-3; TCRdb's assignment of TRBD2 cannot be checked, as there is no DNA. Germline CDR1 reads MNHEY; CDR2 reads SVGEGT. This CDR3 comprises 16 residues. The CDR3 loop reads CASSYRVLAGSDTQYF.

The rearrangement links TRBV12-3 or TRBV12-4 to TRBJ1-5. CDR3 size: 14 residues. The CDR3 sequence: CASSLTGSSQPQHF.

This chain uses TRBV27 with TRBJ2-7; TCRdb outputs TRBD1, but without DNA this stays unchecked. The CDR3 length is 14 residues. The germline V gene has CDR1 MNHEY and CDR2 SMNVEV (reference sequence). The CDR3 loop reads CASSLVGQNYEQYF.

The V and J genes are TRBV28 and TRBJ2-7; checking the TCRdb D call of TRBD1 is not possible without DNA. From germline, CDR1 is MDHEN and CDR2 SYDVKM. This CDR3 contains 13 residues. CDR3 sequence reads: CASSSGTSFEQYF.

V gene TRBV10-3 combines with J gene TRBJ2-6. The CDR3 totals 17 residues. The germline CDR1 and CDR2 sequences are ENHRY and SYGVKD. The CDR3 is CAISDWTGRSGANVLTF.

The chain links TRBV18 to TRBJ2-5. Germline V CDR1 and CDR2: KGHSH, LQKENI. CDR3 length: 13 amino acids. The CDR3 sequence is CASSPDRKETQYF.

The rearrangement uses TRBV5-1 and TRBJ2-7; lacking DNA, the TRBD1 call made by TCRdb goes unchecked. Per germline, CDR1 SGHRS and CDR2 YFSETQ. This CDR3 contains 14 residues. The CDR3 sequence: CASSRDRDWYEQYF.

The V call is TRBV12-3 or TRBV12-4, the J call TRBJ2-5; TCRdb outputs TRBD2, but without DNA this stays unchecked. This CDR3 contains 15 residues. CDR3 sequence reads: CATIRLAGGGETQYF.

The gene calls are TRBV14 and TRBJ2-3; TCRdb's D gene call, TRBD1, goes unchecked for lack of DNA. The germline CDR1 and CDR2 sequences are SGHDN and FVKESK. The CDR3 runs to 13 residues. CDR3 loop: CASSQGATDTQYF. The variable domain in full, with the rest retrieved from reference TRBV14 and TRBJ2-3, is EAGVTQFPSHSVIEKGQTVTLRCDPISGHDNLYWYRRVMGKEIKFLLHFVKESKQDESGMPNNRFLAERTGGTYSTLKVQPAELEDSGVYFCASSQGATDTQYFGPGTRLTVL.

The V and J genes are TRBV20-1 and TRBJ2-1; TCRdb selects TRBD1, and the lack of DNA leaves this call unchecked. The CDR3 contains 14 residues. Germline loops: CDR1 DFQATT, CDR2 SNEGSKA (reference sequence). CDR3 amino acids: CSATSGVAYTEQFF.

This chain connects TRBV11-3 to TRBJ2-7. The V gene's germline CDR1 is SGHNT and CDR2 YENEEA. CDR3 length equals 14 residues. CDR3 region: CASSLGFDPYEQYF.

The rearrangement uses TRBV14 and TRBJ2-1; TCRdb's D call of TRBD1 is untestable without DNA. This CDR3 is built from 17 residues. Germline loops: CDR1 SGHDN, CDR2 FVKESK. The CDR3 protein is CASSQGNVQLVYNEQFF. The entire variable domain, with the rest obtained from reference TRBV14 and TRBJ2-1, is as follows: EAGVTQFPSHSVIEKGQTVTLRCDPISGHDNLYWYRRVMGKEIKFLLHFVKESKQDESGMPNNRFLAERTGGTYSTLKVQPAELEDSGVYFCASSQGNVQLVYNEQFFGPGTRLTVL.

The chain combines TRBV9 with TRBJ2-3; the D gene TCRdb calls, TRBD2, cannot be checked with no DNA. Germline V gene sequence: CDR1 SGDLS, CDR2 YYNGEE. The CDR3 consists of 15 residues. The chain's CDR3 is CASSGTTSSADTQYF.

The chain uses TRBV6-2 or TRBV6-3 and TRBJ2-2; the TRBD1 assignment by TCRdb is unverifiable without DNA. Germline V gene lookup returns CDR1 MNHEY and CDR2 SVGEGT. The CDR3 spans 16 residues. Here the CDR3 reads CASSYWGQVSVGELFF.

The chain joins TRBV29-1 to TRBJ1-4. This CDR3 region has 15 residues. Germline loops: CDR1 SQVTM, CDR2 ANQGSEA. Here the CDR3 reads CSVEDLGQQNEKLFF. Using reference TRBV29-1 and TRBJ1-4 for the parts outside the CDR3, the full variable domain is SAVISQKPSRDICQRGTSLTIQCQVDSQVTMMFWYRQQPGQSLTLIATANQGSEATYESGFVIDKFPISRPNLTFSTLTVSNMSPEDSSIYLCSVEDLGQQNEKLFFGSGTQLSVL.

CDR3 sequence: CSAKGSHPNGVQETQYF. The chain carries TRBV20-1 and TRBJ2-5. The germline CDR1 and CDR2 sequences are DFQATT and SNEGSKA (reference sequence). This CDR3 has 17 residues.

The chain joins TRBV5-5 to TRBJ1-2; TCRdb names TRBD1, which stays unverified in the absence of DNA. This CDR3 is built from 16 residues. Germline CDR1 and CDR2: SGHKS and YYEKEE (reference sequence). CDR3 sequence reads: CASSFPPGQGTYGYTF.

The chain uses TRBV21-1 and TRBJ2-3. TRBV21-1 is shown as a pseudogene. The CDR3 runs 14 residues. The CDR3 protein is CASLGALSTDTQYF.

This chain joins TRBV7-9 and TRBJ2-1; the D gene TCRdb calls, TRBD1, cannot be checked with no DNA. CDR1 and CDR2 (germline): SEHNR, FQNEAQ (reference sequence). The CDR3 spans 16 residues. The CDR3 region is CASSLVGGGLYNEQFF.

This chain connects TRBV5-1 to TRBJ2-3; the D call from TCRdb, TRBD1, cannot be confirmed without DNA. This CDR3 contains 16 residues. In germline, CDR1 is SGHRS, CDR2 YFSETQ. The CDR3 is CASREGGLPYTDTQYF.

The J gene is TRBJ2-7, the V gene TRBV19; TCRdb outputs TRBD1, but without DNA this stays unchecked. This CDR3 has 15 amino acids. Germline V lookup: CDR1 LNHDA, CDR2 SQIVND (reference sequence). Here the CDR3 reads CASSIDRDARYEQYF.

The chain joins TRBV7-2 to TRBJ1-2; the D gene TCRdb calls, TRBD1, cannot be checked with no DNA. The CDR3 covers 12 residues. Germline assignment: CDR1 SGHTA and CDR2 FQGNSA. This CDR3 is CASSLVQGGYTF.

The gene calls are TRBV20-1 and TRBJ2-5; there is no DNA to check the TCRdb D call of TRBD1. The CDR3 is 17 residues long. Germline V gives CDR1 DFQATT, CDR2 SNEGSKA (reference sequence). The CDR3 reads CSANGDRALSSGETQYF.

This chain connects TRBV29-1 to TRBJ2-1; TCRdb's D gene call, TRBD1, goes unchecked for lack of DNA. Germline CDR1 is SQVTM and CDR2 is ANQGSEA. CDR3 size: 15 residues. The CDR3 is CSVFGAGEGYNEQFF.